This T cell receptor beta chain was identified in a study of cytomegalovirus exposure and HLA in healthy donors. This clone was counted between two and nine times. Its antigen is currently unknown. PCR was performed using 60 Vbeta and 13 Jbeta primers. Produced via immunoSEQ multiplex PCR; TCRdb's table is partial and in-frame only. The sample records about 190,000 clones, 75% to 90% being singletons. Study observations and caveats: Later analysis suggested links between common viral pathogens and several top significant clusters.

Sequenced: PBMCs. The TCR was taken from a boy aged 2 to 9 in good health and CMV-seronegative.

CDR3 DNA: TGTGCCAGCAGCTTGGACTACAAATACGAGCAGTACTTC. This sequence encodes CASSLDYKYEQYF. The V gene is TRBV7-3, the J gene TRBJ2-7; weak D call: TRBD2 (6 bases). CDR1 is SGHTA and CDR2 is FQGTGA in the germline V gene. There are 13 residues in the CDR3. Trimming left V 3 bases short and J 4 bases short, with 10 bases between.